This T cell receptor (beta chain) originates from a study of T cell responses to AZD1222 COVID-19 vaccine. Study in general: Second-dose intervals near 4 or 12 weeks were combined. Overall study results and limits: Close to half of spike-specific TCRs reportedly recognize unmutated variant regions. No repertoire was sampled before or during the peak T cell response, only after it. Distributed over spike, vaccine-associated CD4 TCRs predominated at 160-218 and 743-854.

In its sample, this clone is medium-sized (0.01 to 0.1%). Its specificity is unknown. The repertoire was sequenced with immunoSEQ multiplex PCR; TCRdb's copy has only in-frame clones and lacks some. The repertoire consists of about 140,000 clones, with about nine tenths occurring once and the leading ten covering around 3.5%. V was shortened by 3 bases and J by 0 bases, with 10 bases between the two germline ends. The CDR3 consists of 15 residues. In germline, CDR1 is KGHDR, CDR2 SFDVKD. Specimen: peripheral blood, collected on day 0 of AZD1222 vaccination. The origin of this receptor is an adult in good health. This chain connects TRBV24-1 to TRBJ2-5; weak D call: TRBD1 (6 bases). CDR3 coding DNA: TGTGCCACCAGTGATCCCGACAGGTACCAAGAGACCCAGTACTTC. Protein: CATSDPDRYQETQYF.